This T cell receptor (beta chain) stems from a study of shared clonotypes between healthy human individuals. Study results and caveats: The generation probabilities recorded for non-shared clonotypes fell below those of clonotypes shared by all four donors. When naive CD4 clonotypes were compared across a handful of donors, roughly 4.9% were shared.

Only in-frame clones appear in the TCRdb table, and some are missing; sequencing was by immunoSEQ multiplex PCR. The data show hundreds of thousands of clones, 80% to 95% seen once. Germline values: CDR1 SEHNR, CDR2 FQNEAQ (reference sequence). The CDR3 sequence is 15 residues long. The V gene end was trimmed by 4 bases and the J gene end by 4 bases; junction bases not matched to a gene: 5. Of note for this clone: The target antigen is unknown.

Naive CD8 cells were CD45RO-negative, positively selected for CCR7, excluding terminally differentiated effector memory CD45RA+ cells. Donors, without exception, were Caucasian adults residing in Nashville, Tennessee. This TCR came from a young man in good health. Sequenced sample: naive CD8+ T cells sorted from blood. The chain employs TRBV7-9 and TRBJ1-4; the match to TRBD1 covers 8 bases. DNA of the CDR3: TGTGCCAGCAGCTCGGGGACAGGCCTTAATGAAAAACTGTTTTTT. This codes for CASSSGTGLNEKLFF. Variable domain in full (rest from reference TRBV7-9 and TRBJ1-4): DTGVSQNPRHKITKRGQNVTFRCDPISEHNRLYWYRQTLGQGPEFLTYFQNEAQLEKSRLLSDRFSAERPKGSFSTLEIQRTEQGDSAMYLCASSSGTGLNEKLFFGSGTQLSVL.